This T cell receptor (beta chain) was recorded in a study of blood T cell repertoires in COVID-19. Original processing methods: From reference gene primer amplification, estimates of nucleated cell counts were derived. Here immunoSEQ multiplex PCR was the method, and the copy in TCRdb shows in-frame clones only, minus some. V and J calls plus clone size are reproduced from that table; the DNA served to infer D and trimming. The sample yields about 74,000 clones, approximately 88% seen once. The V end lost 6 bases, the J end lost 5 bases, and 10 bases lay between the germline ends. Germline CDR1 is SNHLY and CDR2 is FYNNEI. The CDR3 totals 13 residues.

This clonotype was obtained from a woman older than 75 with acute or convalescent COVID-19. The chain joins TRBV2 to TRBJ2-2, with TRBD1 as a possible D gene (6 bases). Material: peripheral blood. The DNA of the CDR3 is TGTGCCAGCAGGCGTCAGGGGACCGGGGAGCTGTTTTTT. Its protein is CASRRQGTGELFF.